The clone carrying this TCR beta chain showed up many times. The antigen remains undetermined. MiXCR was run by TCRdb on the 5' RACE reads, yielding one entry per CDR3 protein. This repertoire shows a few hundred thousand distinct CDR3 sequences, nearly 10% found once; its top ten account for approximately 3%. This sample was taken from a study of identical twins. Study-wide findings and caveats: Within monozygotic twins, out-of-frame TCR alpha sharing was underestimated by the models. Memory repertoires showed no such pattern, whereas abundant cord blood beta clonotypes carried fewer insertions. Sequences that were beta out-of-frame showed weaker excess twin sharing.

Germline CDR1 and CDR2: MNHEY and SVGEGT. The V end lost 4 bases, the J end lost 5 bases, and 17 bases lay between the germline ends. The CDR3 consists of 15 residues. Another study also made use of these data, one on yellow fever vaccine responses in identical twins.

The TCR comes from a woman under 30 in good health. Material: PBMCs. V usage is TRBV6-2 or TRBV6-3 and J usage is TRBJ2-5, with D possibly being TRBD2 (6 bases). In DNA form, the CDR3 reads TGTGCCAGCAGTTCTCTTGAGAGGGAGGCGGAGACCCAGTACTTC. It translates to CASSSLEREAETQYF.